This TCR beta chain was captured in a study of cytomegalovirus exposure and HLA in healthy donors (dated by TCRdb to 2015 to 2018). Some background on the complete study: In an earlier analysis of 550 to 750 of the donors, 276 Gb of sequence data and 90 million to 130 million unique TCR beta sequences from about 190 million T cells were reported. An early release that covered several hundred HLA-typed donors contained around 300 gigabases of sequencing data and around 80 million unique TCR sequences. Of the approximately 400 genotyped donors, approximately 83% fell in the genetic ancestry cluster associated with self-reported Caucasian donors. The study aimed to test whether cataloging public T cell receptors could reveal signatures of past pathogen exposure. The study profiled the T cell repertoires of under 850 subjects by immunosequencing and related them to cytomegalovirus serostatus. In addition to the first cohort of 666 subjects, a separate validation cohort of over 90 different subjects was used. To predict cytomegalovirus infection status, the study brought together high-throughput TCR immunosequencing, statistical association of individual TCRs with disease status, and machine learning. To study patterns of TCR occurrence, a later analysis re-analyzed previously published TCR beta repertoires from around 670 donors and added high-resolution HLA genotyping. In the later analysis, no new phenotypic data were used to find candidate immune exposures; instead, reliance was placed on TCR beta sequences and their occurrence across donors. In an earlier analysis of 587 of the donors, high-throughput TCR beta sequencing was used to judge whether each TCR beta V gene segment behaved as functional or pseudogenic. Donor age, sex, ethnicity and CMV serostatus were compiled alongside the repertoire data. A later genetic analysis took genome-wide SNP genotypes for about 65% of the 666 donors and used that subset as a discovery cohort. All discovery cohort repertoires had been generated using a single sequencing platform. Class I and class II HLA loci were covered by the typing at four-digit resolution. Typing coverage varied by locus: about 620-630 donors for A, B, C, DRB1 and DQB1; about 520 for DQA1; 600 to 610 for DPA1; 450 to 480 for DPB1. Roughly 5 DR-DQ haplotypes were treated as single units for association and clustering because of strong linkage in the cohort. On average, around 200,000 unique TCR beta nucleotide sequences were sequenced per donor among more than 350 genotyped donors of the cohort, with 15% to 20% of those sequences being non-productive.

Of note for this clone: Its antigen has not been determined. It has no much larger one-base neighbor in the sample; base qualities were not kept.

The investigation overall reported the following: An association between a missense DCLRE1C variant and V-gene and J-gene trimming of TCR beta chains was found in a later genetic analysis and replicated in an independent cohort. While some public TCRs were present in many individuals, most TCR sequences turned up only very rarely across donors. In a later analysis, HLA-associated TCR beta chains showed more clonal expansion and lower generation probabilities than non-associated chains that were equally common. Correlated functional status among segregating V segments might reflect linkage disequilibrium, but an unknown experimental factor could not be ruled out. Several of the top co-occurrence clusters appeared to be linked to parvovirus B19, influenza, CMV and Epstein-Barr virus, according to a later analysis. Because the 87-base-pair reads could not distinguish some IMGT-functional V segments, including TRBV6-2 and TRBV6-3, those segments were excluded. Sequencing depth was assumed to be roughly uniform across donors in the presence/absence analyses, though that assumption may not hold. Compared with the roughly 700-donor mean, donors in an Asian-associated ancestry cluster had fewer N-insertions in productive TCRs, according to a later genetic analysis. Specific HLA alleles were associated with 15,000 to 20,000 TCR beta sequences at a false discovery rate of 0.05 in a later analysis. It was suggested by the authors that the approach could potentially be generalized to other disease states and immunological phenotypes. This cohort had only TCR beta chains sequenced, and the lack of alpha or paired-chain data limited which features could be detected. HLA typing was unavailable for some donors at each locus, so association tests used only the typed subset. Cytomegalovirus status was reported to be diagnosed by the classifier with high specificity and sensitivity in both the original and validation cohorts. For the cohort, immune exposure information was limited to CMV serostatus. In vitro tests confirmed that a few of the cytomegalovirus-associated TCR beta chains recognize cytomegalovirus antigens. A further reported finding was that TCR beta sequences accurately predicted the HLA-A and HLA-B alleles for most subjects in the first cohort. A later analysis found that most CMV-associated TCR beta chains appeared HLA-restricted, with HLA associations seemingly driven largely by CMV exposure. Because counts were too low, more than 15 rarely observed V segments, including chromosome 9 orphons, were excluded from the earlier analysis of 587 of the donors. When HLA alleles, especially DR and DQ, strongly co-occurred, TCR associations were difficult to assign to individual alleles. A later analysis found that TCR association rates varied across HLA loci, with DRB1 alleles showing the most associated TCRs and HLA-C alleles the fewest. A cluster of highly shared sequence variants was judged likely to be a technical artifact of the sequencing pipeline. In an earlier analysis of 500 to 650 of the donors, most TCR beta V segments appeared in productive rearrangements about 87% or about 30% of the time, broadly matching IMGT annotations. The study gave a list of around 170 TCR beta chains associated with cytomegalovirus.

CDR1 and CDR2 are drawn from the germline V gene: LGHNA, YNFKEQ. The CDR3 spans 15 residues, from the cysteine through the phenylalanine. Only the CDR3 DNA stays, 45 bases, in frame from base 1. V trim: 4 bases; J trim: 9 bases; unmatched bases: 11. The cohort comprised 710 or so healthy bone marrow donors. At the time of sampling, all cohort members were nominally healthy, though unrecorded immune exposures were likely present. The donor tested CMV seropositive, placing the donor among the approximately 310 seropositive members of the cohort. Each donor provided a peripheral blood sample, and peripheral blood mononuclear cells were used for TCR beta sequencing. Genomic DNA was extracted from the blood cell samples with the Qiagen DNeasy Blood Extraction Kit. Receptors were amplified or captured by the immunoSEQ multiplex PCR assay. A mixture of 60 forward primers for TCR Vbeta segments and 13 reverse primers for TCR Jbeta segments was used in the multiplex PCR. A multiplex PCR assay on genomic DNA amplified the CDR3 region of rearranged TCR beta genes. The amplified TCR beta libraries were sequenced on the Illumina HiSeq System as 87-base-pair reads. Processing in the source paper ran as follows. In a later analysis, tens of millions of unique TCR beta chains were counted across the roughly 610 repertoires, and roughly 10 million of these chains were shared by at least two donors. Raw reads were error-corrected and collapsed into unique sequences by a nearest-neighbor algorithm in which closely related sequences were merged to remove PCR and sequencing errors. To assign V, D and J gene segments, CDR3 sequences were aligned to IMGT reference sequences. Each retained sequence needed at least a six-nucleotide match to both a V gene segment and a J gene segment. A rearrangement counted as productive if the CDR3 had no stop codons and remained in frame with V and J, and every other rearrangement counted as non-productive. Following IMGT convention, CDR3 was defined as the stretch from the second conserved V-encoded cysteine up to the conserved J-encoded phenylalanine. In an earlier analysis of just under 600 of the donors, sequences lacking an unambiguous match to a single V gene segment were excluded. An earlier analysis of 500 to 600 of the donors classified V segments as functional when productive rearrangements were above 56.7% and as segregating when the standard deviation between donors was above 5%. A statistical classification framework was built to diagnose cytomegalovirus status from the catalog of TCR beta chain sequences. In a later analysis, V and J genes were assigned by comparing TCR nucleotide sequences against IMGT/GENE-DB human TR gene sequences. In a later analysis, CDR3 sequences and most-parsimonious VDJ recombination scenarios were assigned using the TCRdist pipeline. In a later analysis, each TCR beta chain was defined by its CDR3 amino acid sequence together with its V-gene family, and reads without a unique V-gene family were excluded. A later analysis removed 500 to 600 highly shared, low-generation-probability nucleotide sequences to deal with suspected cross-contamination and a sequencing artifact. In a later analysis, a clonal expansion index was calculated for each public chain from normalized within-repertoire ranks of inferred template counts. In a later analysis, generation probabilities were computed with a VDJ recombination model fitted to out-of-frame rearrangements, and the resulting probabilities were checked against IGoR. In a later analysis, hypergeometric tests were used to score TCR-TCR, TCR-HLA and TCR-CMV co-occurrence, with a repertoire-size bias correction applied to TCR pairs. False discovery rates were estimated in a later analysis by permuting HLA or CMV assignments 20 times. A later analysis grouped co-occurring TCRs with DBSCAN, adding TCRdist sequence similarity when clustering within HLA-allele-positive subsets. Repertoires with fewer than 30,000 or more than 120,000 public chains were left out of co-occurrence clustering, as were a handful of repertoires with anomalous nucleotide sharing. In TCRdb, the immuneACCESS table is reduced to in-frame sequences with V and J assigned. These tables do not hold every clone; where another copy was compared, an unresolved V gene accounts for under half, and the others remain unexplained. V and J calls and clone size come straight from that table; D and trimming were deduced from the DNA. This sample gives approximately 160,000 clones in total; around 66% of them show up just once. The ten top clones hold around 3% of the sample.

The chain is assembled from TRBV4-2 and TRBJ2-1, with 8 bases aligning to TRBD1. The receptor was derived from a woman in her 30s in good health and CMV-seropositive. The sequencing sample was made of PBMCs. The CDR3 region reads CASSPGTGSRGEQFF. The bases read TGTGCCAGCAGCCCAGGGACAGGAAGCCGGGGTGAGCAGTTCTTC.